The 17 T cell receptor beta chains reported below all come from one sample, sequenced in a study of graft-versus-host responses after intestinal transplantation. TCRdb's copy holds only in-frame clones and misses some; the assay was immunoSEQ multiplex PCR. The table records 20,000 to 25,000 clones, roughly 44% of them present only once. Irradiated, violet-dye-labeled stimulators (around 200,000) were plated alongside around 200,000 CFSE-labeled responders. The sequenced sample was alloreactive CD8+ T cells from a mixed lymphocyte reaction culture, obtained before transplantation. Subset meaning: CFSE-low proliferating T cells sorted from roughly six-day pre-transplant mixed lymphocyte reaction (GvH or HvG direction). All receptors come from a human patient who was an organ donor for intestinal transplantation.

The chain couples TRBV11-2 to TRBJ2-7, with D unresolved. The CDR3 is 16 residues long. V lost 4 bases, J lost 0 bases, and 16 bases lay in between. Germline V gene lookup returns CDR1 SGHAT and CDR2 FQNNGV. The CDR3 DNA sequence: TGTGCCAGCAGCTCCCCTCAAAGCGCTGTCTCCTACGAGCAGTACTTC. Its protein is CASSSPQSAVSYEQYF.

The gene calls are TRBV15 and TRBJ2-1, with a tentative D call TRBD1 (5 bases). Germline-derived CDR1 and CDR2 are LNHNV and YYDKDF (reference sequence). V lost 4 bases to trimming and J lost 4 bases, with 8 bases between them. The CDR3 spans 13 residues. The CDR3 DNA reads TGTGCCACCAGCACAGACAGATACAATGAGCAGTTCTTC. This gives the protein CATSTDRYNEQFF.

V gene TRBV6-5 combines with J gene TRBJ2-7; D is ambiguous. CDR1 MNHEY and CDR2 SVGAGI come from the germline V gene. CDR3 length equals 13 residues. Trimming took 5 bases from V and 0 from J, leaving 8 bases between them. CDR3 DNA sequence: TGTGCCAGCAGTGAAATTGACTCCTACGAGCAGTACTTC. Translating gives CASSEIDSYEQYF.

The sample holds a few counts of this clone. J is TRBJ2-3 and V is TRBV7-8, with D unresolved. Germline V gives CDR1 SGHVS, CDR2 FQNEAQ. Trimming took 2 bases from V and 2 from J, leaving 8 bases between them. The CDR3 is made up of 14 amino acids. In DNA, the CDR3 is TGTGCCAGCAGCTTACGTACGGTCACAGATACGCAGTATTTT. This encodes CASSLRTVTDTQYF.

The CDR3 DNA follows: TGTGCCAGCAGTGGCCAGGAGGGGCCACAAGAGACCCAGTACTTC. This encodes CASSGQEGPQETQYF. The V gene is TRBV2, the J gene TRBJ2-5; D is possibly TRBD2 (6 bases). This CDR3 spans 15 amino acids. V was trimmed by 4 bases and J by 2 bases, leaving 14 bases between them. Germline loops: CDR1 SNHLY, CDR2 FYNNEI.

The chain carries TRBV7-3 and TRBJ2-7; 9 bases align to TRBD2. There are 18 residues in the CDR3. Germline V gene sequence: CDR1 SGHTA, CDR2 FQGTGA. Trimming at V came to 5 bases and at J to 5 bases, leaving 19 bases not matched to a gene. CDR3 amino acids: CASSRKGRREGGWDEQYF. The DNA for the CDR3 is TGTGCCAGCAGCCGGAAAGGTCGGCGGGAGGGCGGTTGGGACGAGCAGTACTTC.

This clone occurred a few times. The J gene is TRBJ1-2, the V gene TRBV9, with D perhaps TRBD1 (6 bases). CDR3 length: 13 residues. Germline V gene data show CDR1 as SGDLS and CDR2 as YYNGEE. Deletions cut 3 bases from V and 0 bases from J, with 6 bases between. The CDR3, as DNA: TGTGCCAGCAGCGAGGGGGCTAACTATGGCTACACCTTC. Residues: CASSEGANYGYTF.

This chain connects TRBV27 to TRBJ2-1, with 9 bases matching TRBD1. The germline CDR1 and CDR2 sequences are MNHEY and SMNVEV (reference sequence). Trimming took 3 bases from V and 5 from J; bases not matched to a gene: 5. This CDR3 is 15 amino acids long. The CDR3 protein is CASSFRDRADNEQFF. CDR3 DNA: TGTGCCAGCAGTTTCCGGGACAGGGCGGACAATGAGCAGTTCTTC.

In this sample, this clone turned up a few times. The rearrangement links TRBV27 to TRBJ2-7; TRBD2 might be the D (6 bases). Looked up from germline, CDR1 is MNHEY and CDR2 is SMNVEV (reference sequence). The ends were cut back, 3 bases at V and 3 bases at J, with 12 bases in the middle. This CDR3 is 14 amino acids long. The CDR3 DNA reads TGTGCCAGCAGTTTCGGAGGGGCAGACTACGAGCAGTACTTC. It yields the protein CASSFGGADYEQYF.

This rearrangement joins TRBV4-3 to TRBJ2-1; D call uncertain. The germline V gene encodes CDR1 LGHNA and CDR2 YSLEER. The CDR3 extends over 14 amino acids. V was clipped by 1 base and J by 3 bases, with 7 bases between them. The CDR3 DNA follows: TGCGCCAGCAGCCAAGTCGGGCACTACAATGAGCAGTTCTTC. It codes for CASSQVGHYNEQFF.

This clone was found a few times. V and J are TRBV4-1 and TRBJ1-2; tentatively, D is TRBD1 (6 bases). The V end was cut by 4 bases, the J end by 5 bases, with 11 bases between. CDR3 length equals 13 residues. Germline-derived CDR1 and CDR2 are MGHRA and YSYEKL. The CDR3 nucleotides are TGCGCCAGCAGCCTACAGGGAATGTATGGCTACACCTTC. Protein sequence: CASSLQGMYGYTF.

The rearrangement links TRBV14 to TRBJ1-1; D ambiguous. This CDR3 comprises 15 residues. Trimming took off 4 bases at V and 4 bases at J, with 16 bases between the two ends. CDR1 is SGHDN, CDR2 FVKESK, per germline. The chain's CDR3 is CASSPLRRVGTEAFF. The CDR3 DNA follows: TGTGCCAGCAGCCCCCTAAGAAGGGTCGGCACTGAAGCTTTCTTT. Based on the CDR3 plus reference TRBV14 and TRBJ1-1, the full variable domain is EAGVTQFPSHSVIEKGQTVTLRCDPISGHDNLYWYRRVMGKEIKFLLHFVKESKQDESGMPNNRFLAERTGGTYSTLKVQPAELEDSGVYFCASSPLRRVGTEAFFGQGTRLTVV.

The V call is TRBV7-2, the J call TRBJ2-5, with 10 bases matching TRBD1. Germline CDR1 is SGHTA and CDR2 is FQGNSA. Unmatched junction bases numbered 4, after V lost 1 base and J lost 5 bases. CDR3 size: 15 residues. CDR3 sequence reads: CASSLGQGAWETQYF. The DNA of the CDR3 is TGTGCCAGCAGCTTAGGACAGGGGGCCTGGGAGACCCAGTACTTC.

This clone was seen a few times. The CDR3 loop is CASSPLPPSEAFF. DNA of the CDR3: TGTGCCAGCTCACCACTACCGCCATCTGAAGCTTTCTTT. The rearrangement links TRBV18 to TRBJ1-1; the D is unclear. The CDR3 has 13 amino acids. Germline values: CDR1 KGHSH, CDR2 LQKENI. V shed 1 base and J shed 6 bases, with 9 bases lying between them.

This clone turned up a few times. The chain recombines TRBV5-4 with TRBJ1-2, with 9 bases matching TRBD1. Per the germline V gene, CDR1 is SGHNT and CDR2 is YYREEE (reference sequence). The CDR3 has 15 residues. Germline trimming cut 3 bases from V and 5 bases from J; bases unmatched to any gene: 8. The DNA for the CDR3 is TGTGCCAGCAGCTGGACAGGGGATCCTTGGTATGGCTACACCTTC. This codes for CASSWTGDPWYGYTF.

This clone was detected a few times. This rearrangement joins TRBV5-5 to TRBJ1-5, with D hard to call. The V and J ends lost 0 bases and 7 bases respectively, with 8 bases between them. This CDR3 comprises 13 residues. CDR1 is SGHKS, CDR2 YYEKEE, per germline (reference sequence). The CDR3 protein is CASSLVGGQPQHF. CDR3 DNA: TGTGCCAGCAGCTTGGTAGGCGGACAGCCCCAGCATTTT.

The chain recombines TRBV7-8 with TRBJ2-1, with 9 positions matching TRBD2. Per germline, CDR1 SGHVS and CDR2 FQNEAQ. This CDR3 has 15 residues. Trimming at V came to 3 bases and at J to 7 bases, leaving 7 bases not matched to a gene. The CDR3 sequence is CASSFWREGPNEQFF. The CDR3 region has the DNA TGTGCCAGCAGCTTTTGGCGGGAGGGCCCTAATGAGCAGTTCTTC.